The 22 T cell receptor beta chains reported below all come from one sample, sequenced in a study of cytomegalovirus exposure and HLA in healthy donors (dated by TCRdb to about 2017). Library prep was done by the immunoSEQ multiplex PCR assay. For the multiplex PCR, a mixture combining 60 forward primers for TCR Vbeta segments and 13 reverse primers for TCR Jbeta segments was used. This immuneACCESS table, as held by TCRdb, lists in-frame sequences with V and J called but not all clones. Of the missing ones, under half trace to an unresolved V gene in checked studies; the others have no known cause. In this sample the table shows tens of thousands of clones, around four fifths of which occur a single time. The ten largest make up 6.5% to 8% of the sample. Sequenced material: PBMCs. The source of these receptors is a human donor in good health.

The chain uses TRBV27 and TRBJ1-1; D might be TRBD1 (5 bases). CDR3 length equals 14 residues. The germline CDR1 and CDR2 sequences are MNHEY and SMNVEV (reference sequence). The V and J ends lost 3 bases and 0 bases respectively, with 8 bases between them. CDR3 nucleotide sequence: TGTGCCAGCAGTTTCAGGGATTTGAACACTGAAGCTTTCTTT. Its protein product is CASSFRDLNTEAFF.

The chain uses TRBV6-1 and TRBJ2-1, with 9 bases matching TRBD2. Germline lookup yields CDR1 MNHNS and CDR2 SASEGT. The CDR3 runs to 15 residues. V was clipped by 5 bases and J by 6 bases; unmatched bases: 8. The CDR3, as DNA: TGTGCCAGCAGTTTAGCGGGAGCTTACTTCAATGAGCAGTTCTTC. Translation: CASSLAGAYFNEQFF.

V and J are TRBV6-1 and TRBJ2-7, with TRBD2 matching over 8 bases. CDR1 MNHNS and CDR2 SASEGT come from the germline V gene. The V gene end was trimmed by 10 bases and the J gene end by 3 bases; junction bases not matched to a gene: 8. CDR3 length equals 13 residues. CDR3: CATQPLAGYEQYF. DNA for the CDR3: TGTGCCACCCAACCTCTAGCGGGCTACGAGCAGTACTTC.

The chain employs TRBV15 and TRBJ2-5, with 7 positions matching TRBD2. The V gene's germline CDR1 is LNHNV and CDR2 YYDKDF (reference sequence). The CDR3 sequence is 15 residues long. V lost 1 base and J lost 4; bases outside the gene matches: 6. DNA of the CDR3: TGTGCCACCAGCAGAGTCCCAGCGGGGTCAGAGACCCAGTACTTC. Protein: CATSRVPAGSETQYF.

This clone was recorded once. In DNA form, the CDR3 reads TGTGCCAGCAGCCCGCGTTCTCTACCATCCTCTGGAAACACCATATATTTT. Encoded protein: CASSPRSLPSSGNTIYF. J is TRBJ1-3 and V is TRBV7-6; no firm D call. Germline V lookup: CDR1 SGHVS, CDR2 FNYEAQ. Between the trimmed V and J ends, which lost 5 bases and 0 bases, there was a span of 17 bases. The CDR3 spans 17 residues. Looking up the rest from reference TRBV7-6 and TRBJ1-3 gives the full variable domain: GAGVSQSPRYKVTKRGQDVALRCDPISGHVSLYWYRQALGQGPEFLTYFNYEAQQDKSGLPNDRFSAERPEGSISTLTIQRTEQRDSAMYRCASSPRSLPSSGNTIYFGEGSWLTVV.

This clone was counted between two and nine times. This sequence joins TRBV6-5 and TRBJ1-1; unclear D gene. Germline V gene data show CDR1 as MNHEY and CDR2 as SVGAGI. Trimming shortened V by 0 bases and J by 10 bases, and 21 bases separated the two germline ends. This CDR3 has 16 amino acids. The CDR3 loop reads CASSYSGVGDFPGAFF. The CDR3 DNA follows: TGTGCCAGCAGTTACTCCGGGGTTGGGGATTTCCCCGGAGCTTTCTTT.

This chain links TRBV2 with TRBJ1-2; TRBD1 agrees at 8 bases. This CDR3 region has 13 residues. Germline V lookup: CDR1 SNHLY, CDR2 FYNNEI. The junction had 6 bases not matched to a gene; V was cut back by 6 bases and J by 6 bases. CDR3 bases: TGTGCCAGCAGGCCCGGGACAGGAGATGGCTACACCTTC. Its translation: CASRPGTGDGYTF.

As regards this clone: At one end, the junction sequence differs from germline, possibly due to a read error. The CDR3 DNA is TGCGCCAGCAGCCAAGATGCGGGCGATGGCTACCCCTTC. Translating it yields CASSQDAGDGYPF. The rearrangement links TRBV4-1 to TRBJ1-2; D ambiguous. CDR3 length: 13 residues. Per germline, CDR1 MGHRA and CDR2 YSYEKL.

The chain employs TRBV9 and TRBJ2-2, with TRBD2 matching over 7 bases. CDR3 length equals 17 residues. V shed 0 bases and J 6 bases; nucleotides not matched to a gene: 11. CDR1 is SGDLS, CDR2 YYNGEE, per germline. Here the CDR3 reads CASSVVASGPLSGELFF. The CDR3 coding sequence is TGTGCCAGCAGCGTAGTGGCTAGCGGACCTCTTTCCGGGGAGCTGTTTTTT.

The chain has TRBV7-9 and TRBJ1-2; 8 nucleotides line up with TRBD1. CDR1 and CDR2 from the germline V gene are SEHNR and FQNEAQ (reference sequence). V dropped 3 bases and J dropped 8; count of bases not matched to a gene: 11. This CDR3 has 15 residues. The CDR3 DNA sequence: TGTGCCAGCAGCTTGGGAGCGACAGGGGCCGAGGGCTACACCTTC. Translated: CASSLGATGAEGYTF.

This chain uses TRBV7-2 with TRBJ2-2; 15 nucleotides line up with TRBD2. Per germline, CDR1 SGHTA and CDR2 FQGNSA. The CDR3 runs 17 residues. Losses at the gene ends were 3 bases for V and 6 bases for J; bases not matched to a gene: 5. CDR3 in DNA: TGTGCCAGCAGCTTGATGGGACTAGCGGGGGGAGCCGGGGAGCTGTTTTTT. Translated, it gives CASSLMGLAGGAGELFF.

The DNA for the CDR3 is TGTGCCAGCAGCCCAGGGGCTAATGAAAAACTGTTTTTT. Its translation is CASSPGANEKLFF. The chain carries TRBV7-3 and TRBJ1-4; the D gene is possibly TRBD1 (6 bases). Trimming shortened V by 5 bases and J by 3 bases, and 7 bases separated the two germline ends. Germline-derived CDR1 and CDR2 are SGHTA and FQGTGA. The CDR3 spans 13 residues.

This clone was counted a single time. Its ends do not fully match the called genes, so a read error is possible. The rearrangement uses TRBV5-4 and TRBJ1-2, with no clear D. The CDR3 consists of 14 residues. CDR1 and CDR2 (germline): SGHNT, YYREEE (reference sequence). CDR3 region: CASSFRQSRSGYPF. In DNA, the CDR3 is TGTGCCAGCAGCTTTCGGCAGTCTCGTAGCGGCTACCCCTTC.

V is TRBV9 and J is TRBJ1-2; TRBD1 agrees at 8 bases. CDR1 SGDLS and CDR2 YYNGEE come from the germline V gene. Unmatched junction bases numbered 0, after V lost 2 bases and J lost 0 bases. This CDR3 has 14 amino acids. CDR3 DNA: TGTGCCAGCAGCGTGGACAGGGCTAACTATGGCTACACCTTC. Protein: CASSVDRANYGYTF.

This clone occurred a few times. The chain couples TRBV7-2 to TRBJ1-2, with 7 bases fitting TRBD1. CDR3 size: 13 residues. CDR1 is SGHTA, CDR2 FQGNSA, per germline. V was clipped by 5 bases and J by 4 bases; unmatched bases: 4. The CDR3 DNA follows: TGTGCCAGCAGCCAGACAGGGACCTATGGCTACACCTTC. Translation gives CASSQTGTYGYTF.

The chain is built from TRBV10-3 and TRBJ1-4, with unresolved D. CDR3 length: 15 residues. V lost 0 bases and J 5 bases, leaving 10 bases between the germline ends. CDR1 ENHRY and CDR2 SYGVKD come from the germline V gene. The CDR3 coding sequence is TGTGCCATCAGTGAGTCTGGGCAGCAAAATGAAAAACTGTTTTTT. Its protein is CAISESGQQNEKLFF.

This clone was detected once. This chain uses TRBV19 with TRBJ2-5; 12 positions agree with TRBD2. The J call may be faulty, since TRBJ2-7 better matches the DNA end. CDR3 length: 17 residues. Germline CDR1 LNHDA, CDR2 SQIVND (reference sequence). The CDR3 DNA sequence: TGTGCCAGTAGTACCTCGACTAGCGGGGGAGGAGTCTACGAGCAGTACTTC. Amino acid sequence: CASSTSTSGGGVYEQYF.

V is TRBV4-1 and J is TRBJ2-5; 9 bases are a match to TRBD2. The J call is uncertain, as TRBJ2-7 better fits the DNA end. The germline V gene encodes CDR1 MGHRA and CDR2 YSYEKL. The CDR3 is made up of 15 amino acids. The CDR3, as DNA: TGCGCCAGCAGCCAAGATTGGGCTAGCGGGGCCGAGCAGTACTTC. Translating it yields CASSQDWASGAEQYF.

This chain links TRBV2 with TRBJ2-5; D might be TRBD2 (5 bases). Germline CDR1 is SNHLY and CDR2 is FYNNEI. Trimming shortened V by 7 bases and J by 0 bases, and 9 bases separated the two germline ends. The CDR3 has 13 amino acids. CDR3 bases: TGTGCCAGCACCGAGGACTACCAAGAGACCCAGTACTTC. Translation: CASTEDYQETQYF.

CDR3 sequence (DNA): TGTGCCACCAGCCCCACCGATACAGGGGGGGACTATCAGCCCCAGCATTTT. Encoded protein: CATSPTDTGGDYQPQHF. This chain connects TRBV15 to TRBJ1-5; 8 bases fit TRBD1. Germline V lookup: CDR1 LNHNV, CDR2 YYDKDF (reference sequence). With 5 bases clipped from V and 5 bases from J, the junction kept 14 bases outside the gene matches. This CDR3 has 17 amino acids. Based on the CDR3 plus reference TRBV15 and TRBJ1-5, the full variable domain is DAMVIQNPRYQVTQFGKPVTLSCSQTLNHNVMYWYQQKSSQAPKLLFHYYDKDFNNEADTPDNFQSRRPNTSFCFLDIRSPGLGDTAMYLCATSPTDTGGDYQPQHFGDGTRLSIL.

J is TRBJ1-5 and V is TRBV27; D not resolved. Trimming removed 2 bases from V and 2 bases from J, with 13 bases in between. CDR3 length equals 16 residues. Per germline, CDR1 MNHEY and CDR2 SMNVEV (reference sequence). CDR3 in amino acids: CASSLTGFKGNQPQHF. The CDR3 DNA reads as TGTGCCAGCAGTTTAACGGGGTTTAAGGGCAATCAGCCCCAGCATTTT.

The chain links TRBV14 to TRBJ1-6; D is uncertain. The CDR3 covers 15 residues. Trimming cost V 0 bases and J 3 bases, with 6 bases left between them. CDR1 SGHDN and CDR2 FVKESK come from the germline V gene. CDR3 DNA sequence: TGTGCCAGCAGCCAAGACCTATACTATAATTCACCCCTCCACTTT. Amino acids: CASSQDLYYNSPLHF.